The rows below give T cell receptor beta chains drawn from one sample of a study of Graves' ophthalmopathy and Graves' hyperthyroidism. TCRdb ran MiXCR on the multiplex PCR reads and lists one entry per CDR3 protein. The data hold approximately 700,000 distinct CDR3 sequences, with 40% observed a single time. Sequencing was carried out using peripheral blood. These receptor sequences come from an adult man with Graves' ophthalmopathy. Both conserved end residues are part of each CDR3. The D gene is left open where the match is weak. The size of a clone is reported for some rows only, either as once, few or many, or as a class for expanded clones.

>TRBJ1-2|TRBD1|TRBV6-1|once
TGTGCCAGCCAAGCAGGGGGCTACTATGGCTACACCTTC
CASQAGGYYGYTF
>TRBJ2-2|TRBD1|TRBV9|few
TGTGCCAGCAGCTTCCGACAGGGCGTTGACGGGGAGCTGTTTTTT
CASSFRQGVDGELFF
>TRBJ2-5|NA|TRBV28|few
TGTGCCAGCAGTTTCCAGGGAATCAAAGAGACCCAGTACTTC
CASSFQGIKETQYF
>TRBJ1-1|NA|TRBV29-1|many
TGCAGCGGACGGGAACCGGGAGGCACTGAAGCTTTCTTT
CSGREPGGTEAFF
>TRBJ2-5|TRBD2|TRBV20-1|NA
TGCAGTGCCCCGGGCCTCCCCGGGGGGGAGACCCAGTACTTC
CSAPGLPGGETQYF
>TRBJ2-3|TRBD1|TRBV29-1|many
TGCAGCGAAACCAGGGGGCGTCTAGATACGCAGTATTTT
CSETRGRLDTQYF
>TRBJ2-2|NA|TRBV25-1|NA
TGCGCCAGCAGCCCGTCGGGGGAAAAGACCGGGGAGCTGTTTTTT
CASSPSGEKTGELFF
>TRBJ2-7|TRBD1|TRBV6-5|many
TGTGCCAGCAGATCCGACCGGACAGGGTTGGGTGAGCAGTACTTC
CASRSDRTGLGEQYF
>TRBJ1-5|NA|TRBV10-2|few
TGCGCCAGCAGCCCCCGGTGGGGAGGCCAGCCCCAGCATTTT
CASSPRWGGQPQHF
>TRBJ1-1|NA|TRBV10-2|many
TGCGCCAGCAGCCTACAGCCTAGCATGAACACTGAAGCTTTCTTT
CASSLQPSMNTEAFF
>TRBJ1-1|TRBD1|TRBV2|many
TGTGCCAGCAGTGGACAGGGCACGTACACTGAAGCTTTCTTT
CASSGQGTYTEAFF
>TRBJ1-5|NA|TRBV20-1|many
TGCAGTGCTAGTCGGAGGGGCAATCAGCCCCAGCATTTT
CSASRRGNQPQHF
>TRBJ2-2|TRBD2|TRBV7-9|few
TGTGCCAGCAGCTTGGGGGCTAGCGGGGGACGCACCGGGGAGCTGTTTTTT
CASSLGASGGRTGELFF
>TRBJ2-7|NA|TRBV7-2|NA
TGTGCCAGCAGCCAAGCGACTAGCTCCTACGAGCAGTACTTC
CASSQATSSYEQYF
>TRBJ2-2|TRBD1|TRBV7-9|NA
TGTGCCAGCAGCCTCGGGACAGCCTACACCGGGGAGCTGTTTTTT
CASSLGTAYTGELFF
>TRBJ2-7|NA|TRBV20-1|NA
TGCAGTGCTCGCGGTCCAGGGAGCGGGTTGAGCTCCTACGAGCAGTACTTC
CSARGPGSGLSSYEQYF
>TRBJ1-2|NA|TRBV25-1|once
TGTGCCAGCAGCCCCCCTGGGGGCGAAGAGCACTATGGCTACACCTTC
CASSPPGGEEHYGYTF
>TRBJ2-7|NA|TRBV2|few
TGTGCCAGCAGTGATAGCCCCACGAGCTCCTACGAGCAGTACTTC
CASSDSPTSSYEQYF
>TRBJ2-2|NA|TRBV25-1|few
TGTGCCAGCAGCTCCAACCCCACAGGGAACACCGGGGAGCTGTTTTTT
CASSSNPTGNTGELFF
>TRBJ2-5|NA|TRBV6-1|few
TGTGCCAGCAGTGAAACCTGGACTCCGCTCGAGACCCAGTACTTC
CASSETWTPLETQYF
>TRBJ1-3|TRBD1|TRBV10-3|NA
TGTGCCAGCAGGACGACAGGGGCTGGAAGCACCATATATTTT
CASRTTGAGSTIYF
>TRBJ2-1|NA|TRBV24-1|NA
TGTGCCACCAGCGCATCTCTGGGGCTTTACAATGAGCAGTTCTTC
CATSASLGLYNEQFF
>TRBJ2-7|TRBD1|TRBV7-2|NA
TGTGCCAGCAGACGCCGGACAGGTCCCTCCTACGAGCAGTACTTC
CASRRRTGPSYEQYF
>TRBJ1-3|NA|TRBV29-1|many
TGCAGCGCCAGGGTATTTGGAAACACCATATATTTT
CSARVFGNTIYF
>TRBJ1-5|NA|TRBV29-1|many
TGCAGCGTTGCTCTTGACAGTTTTCAGCCCCAGCATTTT
CSVALDSFQPQHF
>TRBJ2-7|NA|TRBV10-2|NA
TGCGCCAGCAGTGAGGCGCAGGAGCAGTACTTC
CASSEAQEQYF
>TRBJ2-7|TRBD1|TRBV9|NA
TGTGCCAGCAGCGACGGACAGGGGACTGCCTACGAGCAGTACTTC
CASSDGQGTAYEQYF
>TRBJ2-2|NA|TRBV2|many
TGTGCCAGCAGCCCAACAGGGAACACCGGGGAGCTGTTTTTT
CASSPTGNTGELFF
>TRBJ1-1|NA|TRBV29-1|many
TGCAGCGTTGAACTCAGATTGAACACTGAAGCTTTCTTT
CSVELRLNTEAFF
>TRBJ2-2|NA|TRBV10-3|NA
TGTGCCATCAGTGAGTCGAATACGTACACCGGGGAGCTGTTTTTT
CAISESNTYTGELFF
>TRBJ1-2|NA|TRBV7-9|many
TGTGCCAGCAGCTTAGGACAGGACTCGGGAAACTATGGCTACACCTTC
CASSLGQDSGNYGYTF
>TRBJ2-2|NA|TRBV5-1|NA
TGCGCCAGCAGCTTGGGCGGCGGGGCGACGGGAGGGGAGCTGTTTTTT
CASSLGGGATGGELFF
>TRBJ1-1|NA|TRBV4-2|NA
TGTGCCAGCAGCCAAGTGGGTAATCAGGGGAACACTGAAGCTTTCTTT
CASSQVGNQGNTEAFF
>TRBJ1-2|TRBD1|TRBV7-9|many
TGTGCCACCGAGGACAGGGATGGCTACACCTTC
CATEDRDGYTF
>TRBJ2-6|TRBD2|TRBV25-1|NA
TGTGCCAGCAGCCCCTGGAGCGGGGGGGCCAGTGGGGCCAACGTCCTGACTTTC
CASSPWSGGASGANVLTF
>TRBJ2-5|NA|TRBV9|NA
TGTGCCAGCAGCCGAGCCGGTATGGAGACCCAGTACTTC
CASSRAGMETQYF
>TRBJ1-1|TRBD1|TRBV24-1|few
TGTGCCACCAGTGAAACCGGGACAGGGGGCACCAACACTGAAGCTTTCTTT
CATSETGTGGTNTEAFF
>TRBJ1-2|TRBD1|TRBV6-5|few
TGTGCCAGCACCCGACAGGGATCGGATGGCTACACCTTC
CASTRQGSDGYTF
>TRBJ2-7|TRBD2|TRBV7-9|NA
TGTGCCAGCAGCTTAACCGGGACTAGCGGGATTCTGTACGAGCAGTACTTC
CASSLTGTSGILYEQYF
>TRBJ1-1|NA|TRBV11-2|once
TGTGCCAGCAGCCCCGGACGCGCCGGGGGCACTGAAGCTTTCTTT
CASSPGRAGGTEAFF
>TRBJ1-3|TRBD1|TRBV25-1|few
TGTGCCAGCAGTCTTGGGGACAGGGACTCTGGAAACACCATATATTTT
CASSLGDRDSGNTIYF
>TRBJ2-7|NA|TRBV7-3|NA
TGTGCCAGCAGCTTAGGACACGGGAGCTCCAACTCCTACGAGCAGTACTTC
CASSLGHGSSNSYEQYF
>TRBJ2-7|NA|TRBV2|NA
TGTGCCAGCAGTTCCGTCCGGGCGAATTACGAGCAGTACTTC
CASSSVRANYEQYF
>TRBJ2-5|TRBD2|TRBV5-4|NA
TGTGCCAGCACCATAGCGGGGGGAGAGACCCAGTACTTC
CASTIAGGETQYF
>TRBJ2-5|NA|TRBV7-9|few
TGTGCCAGCAGCCCATCTGGGACACCAGAGACCCAGTACTTC
CASSPSGTPETQYF
>TRBJ1-2|NA|TRBV20-1|many
TGCAGTGCTAGAACCTCTCGGAACTATGGCTACACCTTC
CSARTSRNYGYTF
>TRBJ1-5|TRBD1|TRBV10-2|NA
TGCGCCAGCAGTGAGCGAACAGGGACAGGGGATCAGCCCCAGCATTTT
CASSERTGTGDQPQHF
>TRBJ2-5|NA|TRBV24-1|many
TGTGCCACCAGTGACCCCGGACTGAGAGAGACCCAGTACTTC
CATSDPGLRETQYF
>TRBJ1-5|TRBD1|TRBV19|few
TGTGCCAGTAATCCGACAGGGGGCGCGAGGAATCAGCCCCAGCATTTT
CASNPTGGARNQPQHF
>TRBJ1-2|NA|TRBV15|NA
TGTGCCACCAGCAGAACGGGACTGGACTATGGCTACACCTTC
CATSRTGLDYGYTF
>TRBJ1-1|NA|TRBV25-1|many
TGTGCCAGCAGTGAATTCTCCGTAGGGATCTCGAGGACTGAAGCTTTCTTT
CASSEFSVGISRTEAFF
>TRBJ1-5|NA|TRBV24-1|few
TGTGCCAGTCCTGAGCCCTTCATCAGGCAGCCCCAGCATTTT
CASPEPFIRQPQHF
>TRBJ2-5|TRBD1|TRBV2|few
TGTGCCAGCAGTGAAGGATCCGGGACAGGGTACCAAGAGACCCAGTACTTC
CASSEGSGTGYQETQYF
>TRBJ1-1|TRBD1|TRBV12-3/TRBV12-4|once
TGTGCCAGCAGCCCGTTCGAGGGGGCCGGCACTGAAGCTTTCTTT
CASSPFEGAGTEAFF
>TRBJ1-1|NA|TRBV12-5|NA
TGTGCTAGTGGTTTGGCAACGGCCCACACTGAAGCTTTCTTT
CASGLATAHTEAFF